These 19 T cell receptor beta chains were all obtained from the same sample, sequenced in a study of radiotherapy plus CTLA-4 blockade in lung cancer. Profiled with immunoSEQ multiplex PCR; TCRdb holds only in-frame clones, not every one. The sample comprises some 120,000 clones, more than 75% of which are singletons, and around 3% rests with the top ten. Sequencing used peripheral blood, obtained from a patient treated with radiotherapy plus ipilimumab. The receptors come from a human donor with non-small cell lung cancer that progressed on radiotherapy plus ipilimumab. Some clones in this sample may be carry-over from other donors' samples.

The rearrangement uses TRBV19 and TRBJ2-7; 10 bases line up with TRBD2. Germline CDR1 LNHDA, CDR2 SQIVND (reference sequence). The CDR3 spans 16 residues. Trimming at V came to 1 base and at J to 1 base, leaving 4 bases not matched to a gene. The CDR3 reads CASSIGPSGGSYEQYF. As DNA, the CDR3 is TGTGCCAGTAGTATAGGACCTAGCGGGGGTTCCTACGAGCAGTACTTC.

The chain is built from TRBV2 and TRBJ1-2; 9 bases match TRBD1. The CDR3 sequence is 13 residues long. With 4 bases clipped from V and 5 bases from J, the junction kept 2 bases outside the gene matches. Germline loops: CDR1 SNHLY, CDR2 FYNNEI. DNA of the CDR3: TGTGCCAGCAGTGGACAGGGGGAATATGGCTACACCTTC. Its protein is CASSGQGEYGYTF.

The V gene is TRBV6-1, the J gene TRBJ1-4; 11 bases fit TRBD1. Per germline, CDR1 MNHNS and CDR2 SASEGT. The V segment lost 1 base and the J segment 8 bases; nucleotides outside the gene matches: 3. This CDR3 contains 15 residues. The CDR3 DNA reads as TGTGCCAGCAGTGAAGGGGGACAGGGGGGAGAAAAACTGTTTTTT. Protein product: CASSEGGQGGEKLFF.

This clone was counted a few times. The rearrangement uses TRBV18 and TRBJ2-5; D is undetermined. V was trimmed by 0 bases and J by 2 bases, leaving 13 bases between them. The germline V gene has CDR1 KGHSH and CDR2 LQKENI. The CDR3 contains 16 residues. DNA of the CDR3: TGTGCCAGCTCACCACCGTTCAGCAATAATCAAGAGACCCAGTACTTC. This encodes CASSPPFSNNQETQYF.

This rearrangement joins TRBV5-1 to TRBJ1-3; D remains unclear. The CDR3 consists of 17 residues. Per the germline V gene, CDR1 is SGHRS and CDR2 is YFSETQ. With 0 bases removed from V and 0 bases from J, the gap between germline ends came to 13 bases. Here the CDR3 DNA reads TGCGCCAGCAGCTTGGGATTCCGGCCCTACTCTGGAAACACCATATATTTT. The encoded protein is CASSLGFRPYSGNTIYF.

The gene calls are TRBV5-4 and TRBJ2-3; 13 bases line up with TRBD2. Germline V gene data show CDR1 as SGHNT and CDR2 as YYREEE (reference sequence). The V gene end was trimmed by 4 bases and the J gene end by 0 bases; junction bases not matched to a gene: 8. The CDR3 extends over 18 amino acids. CDR3 sequence: CASSPTSGGGISTDTQYF. The CDR3 DNA follows: TGTGCCAGCAGCCCTACTAGCGGGGGGGGAATTAGCACAGATACGCAGTATTTT.

In DNA form, the CDR3 reads TGTGCCAGCAGTTACTTAAGGAACACTGAAGCTTTCTTT. Translation: CASSYLRNTEAFF. The chain is built from TRBV6-5 and TRBJ1-1, with D uncertain. Germline-derived CDR1 and CDR2 are MNHEY and SVGAGI. Trimming shortened V by 1 base and J by 1 base, and 4 bases separated the two germline ends. The CDR3 is 13 amino acids.

The chain has TRBV5-4 and TRBJ1-4; D might be TRBD1 (6 bases). CDR1 and CDR2 from the germline V gene are SGHNT and YYREEE (reference sequence). V was shortened by 4 bases and J by 7 bases, with 32 bases between the two germline ends. The CDR3 contains 20 residues. Written as DNA, the CDR3 is TGTGCCAGCAGCCGGGGTGGGGGGCCCCGGTCCGGGGGCCCCCTTGAAAAACTGTTTTTT. Its translation is CASSRGGGPRSGGPLEKLFF.

V and J are TRBV6-6 and TRBJ1-4, with no clear D. CDR3 length: 11 residues. Germline assignment: CDR1 MNHNY and CDR2 SVGAGI (reference sequence). The V gene lost 2 bases and the J gene lost 7 bases, with 2 bases spanning the gap. The CDR3 reads CASSYVEKLFF. The DNA for the CDR3 is TGTGCCAGCAGTTACGTTGAAAAACTGTTTTTT.

The chain carries TRBV29-1 and TRBJ2-7; D might be TRBD1 (6 bases). CDR1 and CDR2 (germline): SQVTM, ANQGSEA. The V and J ends lost 5 bases and 5 bases respectively, with 16 bases between them. The CDR3 contains 13 residues. The CDR3 is CSVRGHPGNEQYF. The CDR3 region has the DNA TGCAGCGTTCGGGGACACCCTGGAAACGAGCAGTACTTC.

The CDR3 region has the DNA TGTGCCAGCAGCTTAGATGTAGCGGGGTTAGCGGGCGCCGGGGAGCTGTTTTTT. Residues: CASSLDVAGLAGAGELFF. The chain is built from TRBV11-2 and TRBJ2-2; TRBD2 matches 8 bases. The germline V gene encodes CDR1 SGHAT and CDR2 FQNNGV. V was clipped by 0 bases and J by 6 bases; unmatched bases: 12. There are 18 residues in the CDR3. The full variable domain, in which reference TRBV11-2 and TRBJ2-2 provide the parts outside the CDR3, is EAGVAQSPRYKIIEKRQSVAFWCNPISGHATLYWYQQILGQGPKLLIQFQNNGVVDDSQLPKDRFSAERLKGVDSTLKIQPAKLEDSAVYLCASSLDVAGLAGAGELFFGEGSRLTVL.

The chain is built from TRBV11-3 and TRBJ2-1; TRBD1 agrees at 7 bases. Germline loops: CDR1 SGHNT, CDR2 YENEEA. V lost 5 bases to trimming and J lost 9 bases; unmatched junction nucleotides: 4. The CDR3 length is 12 residues. CDR3: CASSRQGTEQFF. The CDR3 DNA follows: TGTGCCAGCAGCCGACAGGGTACTGAGCAGTTCTTC.

The chain carries TRBV7-2 and TRBJ1-3; D remains unclear. V dropped 6 bases and J dropped 8 bases, with 17 bases sitting between them. Germline CDR1 is SGHTA and CDR2 is FQGNSA. This CDR3 contains 14 residues. CDR3 in DNA: TGTGCCAGCAGTTTCATGAGCCCCGAGGACACCATATATTTT. Translation gives CASSFMSPEDTIYF.

The sample holds one count of this clone. The chain is built from TRBV29-1 and TRBJ1-3, with 8 bases lining up with TRBD1. The CDR3 runs 13 residues. CDR1 and CDR2 from the germline V gene are SQVTM and ANQGSEA. V lost 7 bases, J lost 2 bases, and 4 bases stayed unmatched. The CDR3 DNA is TGCAGCGGAGGGACAGGTACTGGAAACACCATATATTTT. Amino acid sequence: CSGGTGTGNTIYF.

This chain connects TRBV7-3 to TRBJ2-2; 7 nucleotides align to TRBD1. Losses at the gene ends were 4 bases for V and 6 bases for J; bases not matched to a gene: 8. Germline V gives CDR1 SGHTA, CDR2 FQGTGA. The CDR3 has 15 amino acids. The CDR3: CASSSSATGSGELFF. The DNA for the CDR3 is TGTGCCAGCAGCTCGAGTGCGACAGGGTCCGGGGAGCTGTTTTTT. The variable domain in full, with the rest retrieved from reference TRBV7-3 and TRBJ2-2, is GAGVSQTPSNKVTEKGKYVELRCDPISGHTALYWYRQSLGQGPEFLIYFQGTGAADDSGLPNDRFFAVRPEGSVSTLKIQRTERGDSAVYLCASSSSATGSGELFFGEGSRLTVL.

The chain combines TRBV14 with TRBJ1-6; D remains ambiguous. V lost 1 base to trimming and J lost 8 bases, with 6 bases between them. The germline gives CDR1 SGHDN, CDR2 FVKESK. The CDR3 covers 13 residues. The CDR3 loop reads CASSQVAHSPLHF. The CDR3 DNA reads TGTGCCAGCAGCCAAGTGGCGCATTCACCCCTCCACTTT.

This chain connects TRBV29-1 to TRBJ2-1; tentatively, D is TRBD1 (6 bases). The CDR3 extends over 16 amino acids. Germline CDR1 and CDR2: SQVTM and ANQGSEA. The ends were cut back, 1 base at V and 0 bases at J, with 13 bases in the middle. The CDR3 protein is CSVEGGRDSSYNEQFF. The CDR3 coding sequence is TGCAGCGTTGAAGGGGGGCGAGACAGCTCCTACAATGAGCAGTTCTTC.

V gene TRBV6-5 combines with J gene TRBJ1-5, with D hard to call. V was shortened by 6 bases and J by 1 base, with 13 bases between the two germline ends. The CDR3 sequence is 15 residues long. CDR1 is MNHEY, CDR2 SVGAGI, per germline. CDR3 region: CASSREKESNQPQHF. Here the CDR3 DNA reads TGTGCCAGCAGCCGAGAAAAGGAGAGCAATCAGCCCCAGCATTTT.

The rearrangement uses TRBV18 and TRBJ1-1; possible D gene TRBD1, 6 bases. Between the trimmed V and J ends, which lost 2 bases and 1 base, there was a span of 8 bases. The V gene's germline CDR1 is KGHSH and CDR2 LQKENI. The CDR3 runs 14 residues. Written as DNA, the CDR3 is TGTGCCAGCTCACCAACAGGGAAGAACACTGAAGCTTTCTTT. It translates to CASSPTGKNTEAFF.